The clone carrying this T cell receptor (beta chain) was seen once. Germline CDR1 reads SGHTA; CDR2 reads FQGNSA. V lost 5 bases and J lost 4; bases outside the gene matches: 8. The CDR3 sequence is 16 residues long. The sample is drawn from a study of blood T cell repertoires in COVID-19. Study-level background: PBMCs, B-cell-depleted T cells, or T cells provided the cDNA or gDNA that made up the material.

Sequenced by immunoSEQ multiplex PCR; TCRdb stores in-frame clones only, minus some. The table has some 74,000 clones, roughly 83% seen once. V and J are TRBV7-2 and TRBJ2-6; 7 bases match TRBD2. This clonotype was sampled from a man at least 80 years old with acute or convalescent COVID-19. Sequenced: peripheral blood. CDR3 sequence: CASSRGGVGGANVLTF. The CDR3 DNA follows: TGTGCCAGCAGCCGTGGGGGGGTAGGAGGGGCCAACGTCCTGACTTTC.